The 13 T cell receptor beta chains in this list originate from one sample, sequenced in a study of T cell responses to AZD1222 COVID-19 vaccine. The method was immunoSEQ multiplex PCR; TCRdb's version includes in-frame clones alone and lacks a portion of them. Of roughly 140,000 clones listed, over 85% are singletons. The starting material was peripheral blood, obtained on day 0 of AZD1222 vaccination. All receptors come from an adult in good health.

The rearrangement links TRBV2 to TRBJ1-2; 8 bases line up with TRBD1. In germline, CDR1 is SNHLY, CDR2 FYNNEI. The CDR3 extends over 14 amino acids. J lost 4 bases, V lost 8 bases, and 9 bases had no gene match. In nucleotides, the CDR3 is TGTGCCAGCGGAAAGAGACAGGGGCTCTATGGCTACACCTTC. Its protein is CASGKRQGLYGYTF.

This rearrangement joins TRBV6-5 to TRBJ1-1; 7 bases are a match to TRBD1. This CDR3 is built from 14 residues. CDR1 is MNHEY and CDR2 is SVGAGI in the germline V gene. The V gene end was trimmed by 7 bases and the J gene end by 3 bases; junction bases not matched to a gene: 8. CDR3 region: CASIKQGTYTEAFF. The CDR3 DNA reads TGTGCCAGCATAAAACAGGGGACATACACTGAAGCTTTCTTT.

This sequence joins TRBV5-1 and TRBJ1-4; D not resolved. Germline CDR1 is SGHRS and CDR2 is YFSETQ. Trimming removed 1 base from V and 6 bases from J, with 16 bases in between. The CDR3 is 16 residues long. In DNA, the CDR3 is TGCGCCAGCAGCTTGTCAGGCTCCGGATCCCATGAAAAACTGTTTTTT. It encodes CASSLSGSGSHEKLFF.

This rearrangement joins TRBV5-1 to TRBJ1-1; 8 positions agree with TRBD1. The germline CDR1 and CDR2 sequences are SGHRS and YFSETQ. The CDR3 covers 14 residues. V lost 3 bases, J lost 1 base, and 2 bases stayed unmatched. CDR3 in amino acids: CASSSGQGNTEAFF. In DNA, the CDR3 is TGCGCCAGCAGCTCCGGACAGGGGAACACTGAAGCTTTCTTT.

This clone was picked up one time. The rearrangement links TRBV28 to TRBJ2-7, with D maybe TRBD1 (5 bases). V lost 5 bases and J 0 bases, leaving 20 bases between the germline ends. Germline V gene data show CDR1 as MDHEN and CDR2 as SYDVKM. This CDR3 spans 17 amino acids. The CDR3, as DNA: TGTGCCAGCAGTATTTCCCTTTACAGGTTAACCTCCTACGAGCAGTACTTC. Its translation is CASSISLYRLTSYEQYF.

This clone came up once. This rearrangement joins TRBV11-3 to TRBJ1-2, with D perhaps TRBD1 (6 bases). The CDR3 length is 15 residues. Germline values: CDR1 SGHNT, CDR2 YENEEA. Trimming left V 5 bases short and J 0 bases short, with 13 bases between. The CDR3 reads CASSITGTPNYGYTF. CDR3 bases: TGTGCCAGCAGCATTACAGGGACCCCTAACTATGGCTACACCTTC.

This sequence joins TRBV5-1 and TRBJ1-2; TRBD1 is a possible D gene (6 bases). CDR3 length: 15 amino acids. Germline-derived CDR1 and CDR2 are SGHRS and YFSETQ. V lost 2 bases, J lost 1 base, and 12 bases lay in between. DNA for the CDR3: TGCGCCAGCAGCTTCCGGGACAAACTTAACTATGGCTACACCTTC. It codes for CASSFRDKLNYGYTF.

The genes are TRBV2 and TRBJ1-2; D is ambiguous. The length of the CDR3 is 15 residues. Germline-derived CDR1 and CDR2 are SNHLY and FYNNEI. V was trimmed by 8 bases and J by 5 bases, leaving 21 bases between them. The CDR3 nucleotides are TGTGCCAGCGGCCTCGGGCGCGGACCTGGGTATGGCTACACCTTC. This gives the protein CASGLGRGPGYGYTF. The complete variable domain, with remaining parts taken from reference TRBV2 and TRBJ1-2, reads EPEVTQTPSHQVTQMGQEVILRCVPISNHLYFYWYRQILGQKVEFLVSFYNNEISEKSEIFDDQFSVERPDGSNFTLKIRSTKLEDSAMYFCASGLGRGPGYGYTFGSGTRLTVV.

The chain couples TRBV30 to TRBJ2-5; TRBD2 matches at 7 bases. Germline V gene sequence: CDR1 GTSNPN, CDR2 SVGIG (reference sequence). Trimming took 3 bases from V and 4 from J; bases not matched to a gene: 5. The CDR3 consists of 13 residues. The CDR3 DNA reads TGTGCCTGGAGGATCGTAGCGGGAGAGACCCAGTACTTC. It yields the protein CAWRIVAGETQYF.

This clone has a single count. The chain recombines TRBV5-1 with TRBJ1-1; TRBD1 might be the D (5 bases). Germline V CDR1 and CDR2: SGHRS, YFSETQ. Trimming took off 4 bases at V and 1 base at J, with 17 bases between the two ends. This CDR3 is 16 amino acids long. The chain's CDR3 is CASSHRPGTRNTEAFF. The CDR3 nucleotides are TGCGCCAGCAGCCACAGACCAGGGACTCGGAACACTGAAGCTTTCTTT.

This CDR3 is CASSFRTDNEKLFF. The CDR3 DNA sequence: TGTGCCAGCAGCTTCCGGACAGATAATGAAAAACTGTTTTTT. The gene calls are TRBV5-5 and TRBJ1-4; possibly TRBD1 for D (6 bases). The CDR3 spans 14 residues. With 2 bases removed from V and 4 bases from J, the gap between germline ends came to 9 bases. CDR1 is SGHKS and CDR2 is YYEKEE in the germline V gene (reference sequence). Based on the CDR3 plus reference TRBV5-5 and TRBJ1-4, the full variable domain is DAGVTQSPTHLIKTRGQQVTLRCSPISGHKSVSWYQQVLGQGPQFIFQYYEKEERGRGNFPDRFSARQFPNYSSELNVNALLLGDSALYLCASSFRTDNEKLFFGSGTQLSVL.

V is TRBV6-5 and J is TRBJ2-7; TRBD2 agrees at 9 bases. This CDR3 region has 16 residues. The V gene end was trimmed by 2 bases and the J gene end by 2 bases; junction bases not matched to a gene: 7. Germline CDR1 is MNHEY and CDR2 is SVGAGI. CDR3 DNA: TGTGCCAGCAGTTACAACGCCCTAGCGGGACCCTACGAGCAGTACTTC. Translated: CASSYNALAGPYEQYF.

In nucleotides, the CDR3 is TGTGCCAGCAGCTCCGGGACTAGCGGGATGGAGCAGTACTTC. The encoded protein is CASSSGTSGMEQYF. This rearrangement joins TRBV7-3 to TRBJ2-7, with TRBD2 identical over 13 bases. CDR1 SGHTA and CDR2 FQGTGA come from the germline V gene. The CDR3 is made up of 14 amino acids. The J segment lost 7 bases and the V segment lost 4 bases, leaving 4 bases of the junction unmatched. Based on the CDR3 plus reference TRBV7-3 and TRBJ2-7, the full variable domain is GAGVSQTPSNKVTEKGKYVELRCDPISGHTALYWYRQSLGQGPEFLIYFQGTGAADDSGLPNDRFFAVRPEGSVSTLKIQRTERGDSAVYLCASSSGTSGMEQYFGPGTRLTVT.